This TCR beta chain is from a study of blood T cell repertoires in COVID-19. Study information: The origin of the acute and convalescent COVID-19 samples was the United States, Italy and Spain. Sources were T cells, B-cell-depleted T cells, or PBMCs; the material itself was cDNA or gDNA.

Per the authors' pipeline: The authors estimated nucleated cell counts from reference gene primer amplification. Clones were read by immunoSEQ multiplex PCR, and TCRdb kept only the in-frame ones, dropping some. V, J and clone size reflect that table, while D and trimming were determined from the DNA. The sample holds some 69,000 clones, about four fifths seen once. CDR3 size: 16 residues. CDR1 and CDR2 (germline): SEHNR, FQNEAQ (reference sequence). V was pared by 5 bases and J by 7 bases, with 10 bases of the junction left unmatched. The chain employs TRBV7-9 and TRBJ2-1; 11 bases fit TRBD2. The source of this sequence is a human donor in a cohort sampled during active COVID-19. Sequencing was done on a sample of peripheral blood. CDR3 in DNA: TGTGCCAGCAGCCCGCGGACTAGCGGGTGGAGGAATGAGCAGTTCTTC. Its translation is CASSPRTSGWRNEQFF.